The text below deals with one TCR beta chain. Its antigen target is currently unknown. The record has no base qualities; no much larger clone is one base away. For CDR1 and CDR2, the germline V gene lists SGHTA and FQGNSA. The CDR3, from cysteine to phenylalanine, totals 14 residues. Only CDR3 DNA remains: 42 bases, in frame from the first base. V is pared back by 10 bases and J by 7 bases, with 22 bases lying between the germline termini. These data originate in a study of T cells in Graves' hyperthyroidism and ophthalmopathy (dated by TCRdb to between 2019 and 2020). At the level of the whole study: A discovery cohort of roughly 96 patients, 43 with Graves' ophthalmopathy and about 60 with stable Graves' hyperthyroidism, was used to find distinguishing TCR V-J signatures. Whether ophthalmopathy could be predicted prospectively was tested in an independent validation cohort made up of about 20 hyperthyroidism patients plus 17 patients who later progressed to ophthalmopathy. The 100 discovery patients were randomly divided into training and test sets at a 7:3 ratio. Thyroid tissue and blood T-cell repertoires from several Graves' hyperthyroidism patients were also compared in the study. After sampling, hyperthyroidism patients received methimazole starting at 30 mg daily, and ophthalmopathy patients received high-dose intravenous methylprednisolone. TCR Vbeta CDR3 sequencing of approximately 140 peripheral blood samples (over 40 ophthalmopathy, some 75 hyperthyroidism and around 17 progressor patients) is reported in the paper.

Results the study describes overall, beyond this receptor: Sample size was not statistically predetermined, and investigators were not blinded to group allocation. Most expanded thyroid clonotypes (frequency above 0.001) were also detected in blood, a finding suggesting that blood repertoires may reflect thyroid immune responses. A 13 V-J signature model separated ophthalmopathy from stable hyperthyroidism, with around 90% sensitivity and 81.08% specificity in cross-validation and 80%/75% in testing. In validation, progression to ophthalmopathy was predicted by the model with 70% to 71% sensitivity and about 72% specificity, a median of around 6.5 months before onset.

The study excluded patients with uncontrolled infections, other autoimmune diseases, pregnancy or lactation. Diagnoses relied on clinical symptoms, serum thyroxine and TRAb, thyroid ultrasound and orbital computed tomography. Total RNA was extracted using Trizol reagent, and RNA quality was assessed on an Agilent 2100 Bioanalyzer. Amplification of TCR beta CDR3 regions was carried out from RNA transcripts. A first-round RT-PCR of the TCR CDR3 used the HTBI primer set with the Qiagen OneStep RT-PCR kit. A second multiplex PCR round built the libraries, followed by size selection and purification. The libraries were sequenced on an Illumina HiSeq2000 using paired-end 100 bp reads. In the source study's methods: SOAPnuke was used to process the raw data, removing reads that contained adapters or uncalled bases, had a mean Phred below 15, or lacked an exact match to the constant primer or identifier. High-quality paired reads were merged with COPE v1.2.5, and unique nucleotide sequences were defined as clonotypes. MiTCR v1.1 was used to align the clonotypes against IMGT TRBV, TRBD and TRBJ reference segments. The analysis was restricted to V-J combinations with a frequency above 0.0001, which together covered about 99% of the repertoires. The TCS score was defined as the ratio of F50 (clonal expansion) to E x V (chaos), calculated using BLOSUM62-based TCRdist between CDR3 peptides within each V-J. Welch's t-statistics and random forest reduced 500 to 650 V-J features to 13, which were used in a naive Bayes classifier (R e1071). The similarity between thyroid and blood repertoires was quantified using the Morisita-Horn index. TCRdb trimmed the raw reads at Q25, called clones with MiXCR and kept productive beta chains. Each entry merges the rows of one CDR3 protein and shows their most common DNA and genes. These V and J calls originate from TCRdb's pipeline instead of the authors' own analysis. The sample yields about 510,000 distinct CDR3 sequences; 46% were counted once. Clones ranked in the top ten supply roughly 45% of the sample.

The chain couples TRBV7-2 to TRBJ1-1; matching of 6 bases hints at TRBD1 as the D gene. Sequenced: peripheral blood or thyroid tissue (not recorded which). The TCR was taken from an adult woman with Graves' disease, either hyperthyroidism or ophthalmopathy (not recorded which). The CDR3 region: CAISNPTGGHEAFF. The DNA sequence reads TGTGCCATCAGTAATCCTACGGGGGGGCATGAAGCTTTCTTT.